The rows below give T cell receptor beta chains drawn from one sample of a study of cytomegalovirus exposure and HLA in healthy donors. Clones were read by immunoSEQ multiplex PCR, and TCRdb kept only the in-frame ones, dropping some. The data contain a few hundred thousand clones, just under 85% of them singletons. Sequenced: PBMCs. The receptors originated from a woman between 35 and 50 years old in good health and CMV-seronegative. Both conserved end residues are part of each CDR3. The D gene is left open where the match is weak. Only part of the rows carry a size: once, few, many, or a class if the clone is expanded.

j_call,clone_size,cdr3_length,v_call,d_call,cdr3_nt,cdr3_aa
TRBJ1-1,NA,14,TRBV5-1,NA,TGCGCCAGCAGCTTCAGGCGGGTGAACACTGAAGCTTTCTTT,CASSFRRVNTEAFF
TRBJ1-1,NA,15,TRBV7-2,NA,TGTGCCAGCAGCTTAGCCGGGACTTTGAACACTGAAGCTTTCTTT,CASSLAGTLNTEAFF
TRBJ1-5,NA,15,TRBV28,NA,TGTGCCAGCAGTTTTTTAACCTATTTGAGCGGGCCCCAGCATTTT,CASSFLTYLSGPQHF
TRBJ2-1,NA,14,TRBV7-2,NA,TGTGCCAGCAGCTTAGCGCACGGGGTGGATGAGCAGTTCTTC,CASSLAHGVDEQFF
TRBJ1-4,NA,16,TRBV9,TRBD1,TGTGCCAGCAGCGTTGGACAGGGGGCGATCAATGAAAAACTGTTTTTT,CASSVGQGAINEKLFF
TRBJ2-7,NA,15,TRBV7-2,TRBD1,TGTGCCAGCACTTCTGGACAGGGGTTTTCCTACGAGCAGTACTTC,CASTSGQGFSYEQYF
TRBJ1-5,NA,14,TRBV7-9,NA,TGTGCCAGCAGTTCAGGCGGGGTCAATCAGCCCCAGCATTTT,CASSSGGVNQPQHF
TRBJ1-1,NA,16,TRBV5-1,NA,TGCGCCAGCAGCGGAATAGTGAATCAGGTCAACACTGAAGCTTTCTTT,CASSGIVNQVNTEAFF
TRBJ2-1,NA,17,TRBV5-1,TRBD2,TGCGCCAGCAGCCGCCAGACTACTAGCGGGGGGGCCTATGAGCAGTTCTTC,CASSRQTTSGGAYEQFF
TRBJ1-1,NA,17,TRBV11-2,TRBD1,TGTGCCAGCAGCTTAAGACCACAACAGGGGGGTAACACTGAAGCTTTCTTT,CASSLRPQQGGNTEAFF
TRBJ1-1,NA,14,TRBV6-1,TRBD1,TGTGCCAGCAGTGAAGGGACAGGGGACACTGAAGCTTTCTTT,CASSEGTGDTEAFF
TRBJ1-1,NA,13,TRBV29-1,NA,TGCAGCGTTGTTAGAGAGTTGAACACTGAAGCTTTCTTT,CSVVRELNTEAFF
TRBJ2-7,NA,13,TRBV30,NA,TGTGCCTGGAGTTCGGGGTCTCCCTACGAGCAGTACTTC,CAWSSGSPYEQYF
TRBJ1-2,NA,13,TRBV10-3,NA,TGTGCCATCAGTGAGGGACAGCAATATGGCTACACCTTC,CAISEGQQYGYTF
TRBJ2-5,NA,13,TRBV7-2,NA,TGTGCCAGCAGCTTCGGTTTTCGAGAGACCCAGTACTTC,CASSFGFRETQYF
TRBJ2-1,NA,16,TRBV7-9,TRBD2,TGTGCCAGCAGCTTAGAGCGGGGTTATGAGGGCAATGAGCAGTTCTTC,CASSLERGYEGNEQFF
TRBJ1-2,NA,16,TRBV19,TRBD1,TGTGCCAGTAAACTCGGGTACAGGGGACCTAACTATGGCTACACCTTC,CASKLGYRGPNYGYTF
TRBJ2-1,medium-sized,12,TRBV7-9,NA,TGTGCCAGCAGCCTGAGCGGGAATGAGCAGTTCTTC,CASSLSGNEQFF
TRBJ2-3,NA,15,TRBV7-7,NA,TGTGCTAGCAGCTTGGGGAGCCTAAGCACAGATACGCAGTATTTT,CASSLGSLSTDTQYF
TRBJ2-1,NA,15,TRBV18,NA,TGTGCCAGCTCACCCGCGGGACGCAAAAAGAATGAGCAGTTCTTC,CASSPAGRKKNEQFF
TRBJ2-7,few,13,TRBV6-5,TRBD1,TGTGCCAGCAGTTACTCGACAGGGACCGAGCAGTACTTC,CASSYSTGTEQYF
TRBJ1-6,NA,14,TRBV5-4,NA,TGTGCCAGCAGCTTACAGGGAGGGTATTCACCCCTCCACTTT,CASSLQGGYSPLHF
TRBJ1-2,NA,15,TRBV19,NA,TGTGCCAGTAGTATCCCCCTTGGGGGCTCCTATGGCTACACCTTC,CASSIPLGGSYGYTF
TRBJ2-5,NA,16,TRBV28,TRBD2,TGTGCCAGCAGTGTTCCGGGACTAGCAGGCGGAGAGACCCAGTACTTC,CASSVPGLAGGETQYF
TRBJ1-1,NA,15,TRBV28,NA,TGTGCCAGCAGCTCCCCGGGGGGCGGGAACACTGAAGCTTTCTTT,CASSSPGGGNTEAFF
TRBJ2-2,once,13,TRBV7-2,NA,TGTGCCAGCAGAGGGAGCCCTACCGGGGAGCTGTTTTTT,CASRGSPTGELFF
TRBJ1-5,once,15,TRBV7-6,NA,TGTGCCAGCAGCTTAGGTCGGGGGGTAGGGCAGCCCCAGCATTTT,CASSLGRGVGQPQHF
TRBJ1-6,NA,13,TRBV2,TRBD1,TGTGCCAGCAGTTTGACAGGGAATTCACCCCTCCACTTT,CASSLTGNSPLHF
TRBJ1-2,NA,15,TRBV7-9,NA,TGTGCCAGCAGCTTCTCCTCAGGCCCTAACTATGGCTACACCTTC,CASSFSSGPNYGYTF
TRBJ1-1,few,11,TRBV5-1,NA,TGCGCCAGCAGCCTCGACAGGGAAGCTTTCTTT,CASSLDREAFF
TRBJ2-1,NA,17,TRBV4-1,TRBD2,TGCGCCAGCAGCCAAGATAGGGCTAGCGGGTCGTACAATGAGCAGTTCTTC,CASSQDRASGSYNEQFF
TRBJ2-1,NA,13,TRBV5-6,TRBD2,TGTGCCAGCAGCTTACCGGGACTAGACGAGCAGTTCTTC,CASSLPGLDEQFF
TRBJ1-1,few,13,TRBV10-3,NA,TGTGCCATCAGAGGTTCTGTCCCGGGTGAAGCTTTCTTT,CAIRGSVPGEAFF
TRBJ1-4,NA,15,TRBV19,TRBD1,TGTGCCAGTAGTATAGATTCAGGGGGCTACGAAAAACTGTTTTTT,CASSIDSGGYEKLFF
TRBJ2-7,NA,15,TRBV18,TRBD1,TGTGCCAGCTCACCCCGACAGGGGTTGACCTACGAGCAGTACTTC,CASSPRQGLTYEQYF
TRBJ2-7,NA,14,TRBV7-9,NA,TGTGCCAGCAGCCCGCGGGACAGAGCCTACGAGCAGTACTTC,CASSPRDRAYEQYF
TRBJ1-2,NA,14,TRBV7-2,NA,TGTGCCAGCAGCTTAGGGGGGGGCTTTGGTGGCTACACCTTC,CASSLGGGFGGYTF
TRBJ2-7,NA,14,TRBV4-3,NA,TGCGCCAGCAGCCAAGCACGTTCCTCCTACGAGCAGTACTTC,CASSQARSSYEQYF
TRBJ1-1,NA,13,TRBV7-8,TRBD1,TGTGCCAGCAGCTTATATTCAGGGGGCGAAGCTTTCTTT,CASSLYSGGEAFF
TRBJ2-7,NA,14,TRBV7-6,NA,TGTGCCAGCAGCTTACACGCGAGCTCCTACGAGCAGTACTTC,CASSLHASSYEQYF
TRBJ1-3,NA,12,TRBV6-5,NA,TGTGCCAGCACACTTCTTTGCGTCACCATATATTTT,CASTLLCVTIYF
TRBJ1-2,NA,17,TRBV9,NA,TGTGCCAGCAGCGCCCAGGGGTTCGATCAGTACCGCTATGGCTACACCTTC,CASSAQGFDQYRYGYTF
TRBJ2-1,NA,16,TRBV7-8,TRBD1,TGTGCCAGCAGCACCGGGACAGGGGGCCTGTACAATGAGCAGTTCTTC,CASSTGTGGLYNEQFF
TRBJ1-1,NA,15,TRBV19,NA,TGTGCCAGTAGTATGGGCTTCGCAGGACATGCTGAAGCTTTCTTT,CASSMGFAGHAEAFF
TRBJ1-1,NA,15,TRBV7-2,NA,TGTGCCAGCAGCTTAGTTAGAGGAGCTAACACTGAAGCTTTCTTT,CASSLVRGANTEAFF
TRBJ2-6,few,17,TRBV4-2,TRBD1,TGTGCCAGCAGCCGGGGGACAGCAGACTCTGGGGCCAACGTCCTGACTTTC,CASSRGTADSGANVLTF
TRBJ2-3,NA,15,TRBV4-1,NA,TGCGCCAGCAGCCAAGTCGGTGTGGGCACAGATACGCAGTATTTT,CASSQVGVGTDTQYF
TRBJ1-1,NA,13,TRBV9,NA,TGTGCCAGCAGCGTAGGGGGGCCCACTGAAGCTTTCTTT,CASSVGGPTEAFF
TRBJ2-1,NA,14,TRBV29-1,TRBD1,TGCAGCGACATACGGGACAGGGGTTCCAATGAGCAGTTCTTC,CSDIRDRGSNEQFF
TRBJ2-2,NA,17,TRBV5-6,TRBD2,TGTGCCAGCAGCCCAAAAGCGGGGCTGAGTTACACCGGGGAGCTGTTTTTT,CASSPKAGLSYTGELFF
TRBJ1-6,NA,15,TRBV7-9,TRBD1,TGTTCCAGCAGCCTAGGGACAGGGGCTCAGGTCCCCCTCCACTTT,CSSSLGTGAQVPLHF
TRBJ2-7,NA,12,TRBV2,NA,TGTGCCTGCTCGACAGCCTACTACGAGCAGTACTTC,CACSTAYYEQYF
TRBJ2-5,NA,14,TRBV7-2,TRBD1,TGTGCCAGCAGCTTAAGGACAGGGGCAGAGACCCAGTACTTC,CASSLRTGAETQYF
TRBJ2-1,NA,14,TRBV28,NA,TGTGCCAGCAGGTCCCCCGGACAATTGAATGAGCAGTTCTTC,CASRSPGQLNEQFF
TRBJ2-1,NA,15,TRBV11-2,NA,TGTGCCAGCAGCCCCCAGAGGGTGTCCTACAATGAGCAGTTCTTC,CASSPQRVSYNEQFF
TRBJ1-5,NA,16,TRBV19,NA,TGTGCCAGTAGTCCCGACACCCGTGATAGCAATCAGCCCCAGCATTTT,CASSPDTRDSNQPQHF
TRBJ1-2,NA,15,TRBV18,NA,TGTGCCAGCTCACCGGCCGGGACTGGTAACTATGGCTACACCTTC,CASSPAGTGNYGYTF
TRBJ2-1,NA,15,TRBV7-9,NA,TGTGCCAGCAGCTTAGCGGCAGGGGTGGACAATGAGCAGTTCTTC,CASSLAAGVDNEQFF
TRBJ1-5,once,12,TRBV7-2,NA,TGTGCCAGCAGCTTAGACTCCATAGCCCAGCATTTT,CASSLDSIAQHF